A single sample gave rise to the 4 T cell receptor beta chains below, sequenced in a study of blood T cell repertoires in COVID-19. Produced via immunoSEQ multiplex PCR; TCRdb's table is partial and in-frame only. The table has 90,000 to 100,000 clones, 72% seen once; the top ten hold approximately 23%. Sequenced: peripheral blood. These TCRs come from a woman aged 55-75 years in a cohort sampled during active or convalescent COVID-19.

The chain has TRBV5-1 and TRBJ1-1; 7 positions agree with TRBD1. V shed 0 bases and J 1 base; nucleotides not matched to a gene: 0. This CDR3 contains 14 residues. Germline CDR1 reads SGHRS; CDR2 reads YFSETQ. The CDR3 DNA follows: TGCGCCAGCAGCTTGGCAGGGGGGAACACTGAAGCTTTCTTT. Its protein is CASSLAGGNTEAFF.

This clone was seen many times. V usage is TRBV7-2 and J usage is TRBJ1-6; D gene ambiguous. The ends were cut back, 1 base at V and 4 bases at J, with 5 bases in the middle. CDR1 is SGHTA, CDR2 FQGNSA, per germline. This CDR3 region has 14 residues. CDR3 region: CASSLDGYNSPLHF. The CDR3 bases are TGTGCCAGCAGCTTAGACGGTTATAATTCACCCCTCCACTTT.

The chain employs TRBV5-1 and TRBJ1-3, with 8 positions matching TRBD1. Germline V CDR1 and CDR2: SGHRS, YFSETQ. This CDR3 comprises 14 residues. The J segment lost 4 bases and the V segment lost 4 bases, leaving 4 bases of the junction unmatched. The CDR3 nucleotides read TGCGCCAGCAGCACGGGACAGGCCGGAAACACCATATATTTT. Amino acids: CASSTGQAGNTIYF.

The V and J genes are TRBV24-1 and TRBJ2-3, with 8 bases matching TRBD1. CDR3 length equals 17 residues. V shed 5 bases and J 0 bases; nucleotides not matched to a gene: 9. Looked up from germline, CDR1 is KGHDR and CDR2 is SFDVKD. The CDR3 nucleotides read TGTGCCACCAGTGTAGGAGACAGGGGCCCTAGCACAGATACGCAGTATTTT. Translating it yields CATSVGDRGPSTDTQYF.